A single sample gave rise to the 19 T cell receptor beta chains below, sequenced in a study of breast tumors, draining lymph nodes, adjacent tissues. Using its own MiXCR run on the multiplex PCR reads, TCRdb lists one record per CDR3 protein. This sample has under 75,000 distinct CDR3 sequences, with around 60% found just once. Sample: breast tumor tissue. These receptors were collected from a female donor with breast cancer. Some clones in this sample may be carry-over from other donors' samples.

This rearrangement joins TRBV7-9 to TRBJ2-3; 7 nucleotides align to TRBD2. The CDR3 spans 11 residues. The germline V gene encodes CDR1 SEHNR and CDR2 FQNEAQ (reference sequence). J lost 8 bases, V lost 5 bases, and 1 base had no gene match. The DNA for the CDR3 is TGTGCCAGCAGCCCGGGAGGTACGCAGTATTTT. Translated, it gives CASSPGGTQYF.

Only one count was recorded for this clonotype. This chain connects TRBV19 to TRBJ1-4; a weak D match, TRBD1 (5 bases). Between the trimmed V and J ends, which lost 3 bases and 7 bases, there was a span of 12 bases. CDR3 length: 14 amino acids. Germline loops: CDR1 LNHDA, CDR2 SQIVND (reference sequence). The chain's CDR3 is CASSIRWDGEKLFF. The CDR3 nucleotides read TGTGCCAGTAGTATCCGGTGGGACGGTGAAAAACTGTTTTTT. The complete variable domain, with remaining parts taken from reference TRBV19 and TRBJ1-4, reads DGGITQSPKYLFRKEGQNVTLSCEQNLNHDAMYWYRQDPGQGLRLIYYSQIVNDFQKGDIAEGYSVSREKKESFPLTVTSAQKNPTAFYLCASSIRWDGEKLFFGSGTQLSVL.

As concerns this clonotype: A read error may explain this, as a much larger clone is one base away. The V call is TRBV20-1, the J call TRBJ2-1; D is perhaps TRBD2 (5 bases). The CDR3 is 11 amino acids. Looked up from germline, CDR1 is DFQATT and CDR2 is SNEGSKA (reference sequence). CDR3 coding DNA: TGCAGTGCTAAACGTCCGGGGTCTCTGACCTTC. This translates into CSAKRPGSLTF.

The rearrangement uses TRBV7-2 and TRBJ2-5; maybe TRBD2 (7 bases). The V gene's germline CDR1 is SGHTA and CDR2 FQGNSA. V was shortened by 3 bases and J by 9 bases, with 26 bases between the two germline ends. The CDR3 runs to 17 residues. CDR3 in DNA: TGTGCCAGCAGCTTGTCCCCACCGGTGGGGGAGGGGGAGCCCCAGTACTTC. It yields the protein CASSLSPPVGEGEPQYF.

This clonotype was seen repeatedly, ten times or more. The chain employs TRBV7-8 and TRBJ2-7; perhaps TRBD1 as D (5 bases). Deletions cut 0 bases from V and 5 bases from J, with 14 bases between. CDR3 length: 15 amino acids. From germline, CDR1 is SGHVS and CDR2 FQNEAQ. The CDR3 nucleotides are TGTGCCAGCAGCTTAGCGTGGCAGGGTCGAGACGAGCAGTACTTC. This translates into CASSLAWQGRDEQYF.

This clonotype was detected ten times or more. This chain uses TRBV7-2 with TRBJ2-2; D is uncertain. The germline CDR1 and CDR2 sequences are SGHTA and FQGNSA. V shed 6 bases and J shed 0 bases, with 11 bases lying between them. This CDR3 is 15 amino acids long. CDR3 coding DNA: TGTGCCAGCAGTTCGTACCGGTCGAACACCGGGGAGCTGTTTTTT. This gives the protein CASSSYRSNTGELFF.

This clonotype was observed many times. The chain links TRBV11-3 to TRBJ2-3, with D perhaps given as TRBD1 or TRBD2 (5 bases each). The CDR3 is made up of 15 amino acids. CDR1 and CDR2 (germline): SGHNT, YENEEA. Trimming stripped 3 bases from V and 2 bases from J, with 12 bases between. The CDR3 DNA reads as TGTGCCAGCAGCTTGGGTGGGACCCCCACAGATACGCAGTATTTT. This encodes CASSLGGTPTDTQYF.

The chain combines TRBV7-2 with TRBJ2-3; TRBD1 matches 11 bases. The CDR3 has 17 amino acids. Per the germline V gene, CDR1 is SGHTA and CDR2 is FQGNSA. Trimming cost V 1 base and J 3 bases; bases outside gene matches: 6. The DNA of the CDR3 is TGTGCCAGCAGCTTAGGAGGGGGGACAGGGGGTACAGATACGCAGTATTTT. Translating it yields CASSLGGGTGGTDTQYF.

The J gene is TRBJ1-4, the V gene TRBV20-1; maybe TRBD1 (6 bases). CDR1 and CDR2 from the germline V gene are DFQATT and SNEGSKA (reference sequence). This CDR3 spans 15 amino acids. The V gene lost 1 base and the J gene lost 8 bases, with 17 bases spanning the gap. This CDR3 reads CSARGWQGLGEKLFF. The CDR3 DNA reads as TGCAGTGCTAGAGGATGGCAGGGGCTGGGCGAAAAACTGTTTTTT.

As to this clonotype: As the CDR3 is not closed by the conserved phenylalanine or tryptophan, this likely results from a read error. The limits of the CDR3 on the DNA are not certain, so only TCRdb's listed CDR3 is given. This CDR3 reads CASSSYRGGDYGCPY. The chain is built from TRBV7-2 and TRBJ1-2; the table calls TRBD1, which could not be checked here. Termini included, the CDR3 measures 15 amino acids. Looked up from germline, CDR1 is SGHTA and CDR2 is FQGNSA.

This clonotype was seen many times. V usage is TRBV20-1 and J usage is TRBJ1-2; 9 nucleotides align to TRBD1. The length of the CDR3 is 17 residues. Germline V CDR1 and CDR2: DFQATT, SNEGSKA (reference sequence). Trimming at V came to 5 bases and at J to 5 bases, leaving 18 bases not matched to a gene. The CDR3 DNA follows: TGCAGTGCTGGAAAACAGGGGGCGCATACTTTCCGGTATGGCTACACCTTC. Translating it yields CSAGKQGAHTFRYGYTF.

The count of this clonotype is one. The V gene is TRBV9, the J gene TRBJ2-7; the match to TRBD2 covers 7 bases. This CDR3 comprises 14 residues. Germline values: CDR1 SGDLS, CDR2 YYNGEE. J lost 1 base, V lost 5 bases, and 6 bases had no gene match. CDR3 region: CASSVASGSYEQYF. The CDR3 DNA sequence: TGTGCCAGCAGTGTGGCTAGCGGATCCTACGAGCAGTACTTC.

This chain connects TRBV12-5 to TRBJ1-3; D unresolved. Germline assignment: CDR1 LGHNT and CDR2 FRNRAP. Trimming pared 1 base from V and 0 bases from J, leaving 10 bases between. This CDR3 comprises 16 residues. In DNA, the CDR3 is TGTGCTAGTGGTTTGGAGGGTCTTGGCTCTGGAAACACCATATATTTT. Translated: CASGLEGLGSGNTIYF.

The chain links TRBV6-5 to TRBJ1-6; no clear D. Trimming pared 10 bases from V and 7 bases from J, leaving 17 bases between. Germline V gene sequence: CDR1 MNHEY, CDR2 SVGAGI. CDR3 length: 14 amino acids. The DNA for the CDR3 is TGTGCCACCATCAGTGATCAGGAAAATTCACCCCTCCACTTT. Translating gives CATISDQENSPLHF.

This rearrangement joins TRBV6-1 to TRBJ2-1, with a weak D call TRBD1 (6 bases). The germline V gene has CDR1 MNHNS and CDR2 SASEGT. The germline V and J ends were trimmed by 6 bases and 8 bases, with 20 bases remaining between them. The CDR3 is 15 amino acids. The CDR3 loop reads CASRETGRLGYEQFF. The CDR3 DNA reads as TGTGCCAGCAGGGAAACAGGGAGATTGGGGTATGAGCAGTTCTTC.

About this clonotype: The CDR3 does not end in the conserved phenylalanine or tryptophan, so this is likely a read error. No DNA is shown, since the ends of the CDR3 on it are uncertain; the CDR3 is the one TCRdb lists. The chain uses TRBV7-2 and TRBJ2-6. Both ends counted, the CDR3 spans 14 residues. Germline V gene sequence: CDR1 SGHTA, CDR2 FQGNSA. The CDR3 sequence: CASSLLPGANVLTL.

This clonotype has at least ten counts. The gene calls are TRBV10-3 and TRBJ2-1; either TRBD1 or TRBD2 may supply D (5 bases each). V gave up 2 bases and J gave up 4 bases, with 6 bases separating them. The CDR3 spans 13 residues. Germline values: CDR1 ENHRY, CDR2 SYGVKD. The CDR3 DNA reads TGTGCCATCAGTGAGGGGGGTTACAATGAGCAGTTCTTC. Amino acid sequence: CAISEGGYNEQFF.

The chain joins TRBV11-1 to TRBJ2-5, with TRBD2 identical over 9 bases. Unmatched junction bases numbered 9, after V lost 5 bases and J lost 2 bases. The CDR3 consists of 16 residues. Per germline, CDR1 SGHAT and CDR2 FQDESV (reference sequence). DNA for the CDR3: TGTGCCAGCAGCAGGAGACTAGCGGCGGTTCAAGAGACCCAGTACTTC. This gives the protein CASSRRLAAVQETQYF. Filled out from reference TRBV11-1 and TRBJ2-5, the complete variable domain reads EAEVAQSPRYKITEKSQAVAFWCDPISGHATLYWYRQILGQGPELLVQFQDESVVDDSQLPKDRFSAERLKGVDSTLKIQPAELGDSAMYLCASSRRLAAVQETQYFGPGTRLLVL.

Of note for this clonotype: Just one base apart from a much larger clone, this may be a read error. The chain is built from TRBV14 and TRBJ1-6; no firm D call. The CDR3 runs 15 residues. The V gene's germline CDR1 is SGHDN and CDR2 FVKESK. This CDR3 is CASSQQQPYNPPPHF. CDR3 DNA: TGTGCCAGCAGCCAGCAACAGCCCTATAATCCACCCCCCCACTTT.